A single sample gave rise to the 27 T cell receptor beta chains below, sequenced in a study of OX40 agonist ivuxolimab in advanced cancers. Some clones are missing from TCRdb's copy, which holds only in-frame ones; the method was immunoSEQ multiplex PCR. In the table there are roughly 61,000 clones, 88% of which are singletons. The specimen comprised CD4+ or CD8+ T cells sorted from blood, sampled in a trial of the OX40 agonist ivuxolimab. The origin of the receptors is an adult with an advanced solid tumor such as melanoma, head and neck, liver or kidney cancer.

J is TRBJ2-7 and V is TRBV11-2, with TRBD2 matching 8 bases. Germline V gene data show CDR1 as SGHAT and CDR2 as FQNNGV. The CDR3 has 15 amino acids. The junction had 8 bases not matched to a gene; V was cut back by 5 bases and J by 2 bases. CDR3 DNA: TGTGCCAGCAGCAACCCAGCGGGAGCCACCTACGAGCAGTACTTC. Translation: CASSNPAGATYEQYF.

This chain connects TRBV30 to TRBJ1-1; D is uncertain. Germline CDR1 is GTSNPN and CDR2 is SVGIG (reference sequence). This CDR3 comprises 14 residues. The V gene lost 4 bases and the J gene lost 1 base, with 13 bases spanning the gap. CDR3 region: CAWTRPPENTEAFF. The CDR3 DNA sequence: TGTGCCTGGACCCGACCCCCGGAGAACACTGAAGCTTTCTTT.

CDR3 in DNA: TGTGCCAGCAGCTTAGGATCAGGGACCACGGGGGAGCAGTACTTC. This gives the protein CASSLGSGTTGEQYF. The V and J genes are TRBV7-8 and TRBJ2-7; D may match TRBD1 or TRBD2 (5 bases each). CDR3 length equals 15 residues. CDR1 and CDR2 from the germline V gene are SGHVS and FQNEAQ. The ends were cut back, 1 base at V and 7 bases at J, with 17 bases in the middle.

This clone was picked up one time. The genes are TRBV4-3 and TRBJ2-3; D is unresolved. Trimming took 2 bases from V and 1 from J, leaving 4 bases between them. This CDR3 has 13 residues. CDR1 is LGHNA, CDR2 YSLEER, per germline. The CDR3 here is CASSQPGTDTQYF. CDR3 DNA sequence: TGCGCCAGCAGCCAACCGGGCACAGATACGCAGTATTTT.

This clone was seen a single time. This sequence joins TRBV6-6 and TRBJ2-3; TRBD1 matches 7 bases. Unmatched junction bases numbered 9, after V lost 6 bases and J lost 3 bases. CDR3 size: 15 residues. Germline assignment: CDR1 MNHNY and CDR2 SVGAGI (reference sequence). The CDR3 bases are TGTGCCAGCAGAGACGGACAGGCCGGGACAGATACGCAGTATTTT. Translating it yields CASRDGQAGTDTQYF.

The chain uses TRBV11-1 and TRBJ2-1; D ambiguous. Trimming took 0 bases from V and 5 from J, leaving 11 bases between them. Germline-derived CDR1 and CDR2 are SGHAT and FQDESV (reference sequence). The CDR3 runs to 15 residues. This CDR3 reads CASSLAYGFDNEQFF. CDR3 sequence (DNA): TGTGCCAGCAGCTTAGCGTACGGGTTTGACAATGAGCAGTTCTTC. Variable domain in full (rest from reference TRBV11-1 and TRBJ2-1): EAEVAQSPRYKITEKSQAVAFWCDPISGHATLYWYRQILGQGPELLVQFQDESVVDDSQLPKDRFSAERLKGVDSTLKIQPAELGDSAMYLCASSLAYGFDNEQFFGPGTRLTVL.

The chain joins TRBV7-6 to TRBJ2-6; D not certain. This CDR3 has 14 amino acids. The ends were cut back, 3 bases at V and 7 bases at J, with 10 bases in the middle. Germline V gene lookup returns CDR1 SGHVS and CDR2 FNYEAQ. In nucleotides, the CDR3 is TGTGCCAGCAGCTTTGAAGGGAACGCCAACGTCCTGACTTTC. It specifies CASSFEGNANVLTF. Looking up the rest from reference TRBV7-6 and TRBJ2-6 gives the full variable domain: GAGVSQSPRYKVTKRGQDVALRCDPISGHVSLYWYRQALGQGPEFLTYFNYEAQQDKSGLPNDRFSAERPEGSISTLTIQRTEQRDSAMYRCASSFEGNANVLTFGAGSRLTVL.

The chain joins TRBV2 to TRBJ1-6, with 8 bases matching TRBD1. Germline-derived CDR1 and CDR2 are SNHLY and FYNNEI. The CDR3 runs to 14 residues. With V trimmed by 3 bases and J by 9 bases, 4 bases remained unmatched. The CDR3 nucleotides are TGTGCCAGCAGTGAGGGACAGGATACTTCACCCCTCCACTTT. Protein product: CASSEGQDTSPLHF.

The chain uses TRBV11-3 and TRBJ1-1; D gene unclear. CDR1 SGHNT and CDR2 YENEEA come from the germline V gene. With 4 bases removed from V and 11 bases from J, the gap between germline ends came to 14 bases. This CDR3 has 12 amino acids. Here the CDR3 reads CASSSPWSQAFF. CDR3 in DNA: TGTGCCAGCAGCTCCCCGTGGAGCCAGGCTTTCTTT.

The chain is built from TRBV19 and TRBJ2-1; 7 bases align to TRBD2. Germline V lookup: CDR1 LNHDA, CDR2 SQIVND (reference sequence). After removal of 3 bases from V and 6 bases from J, the junction contained 8 bases not matched to a gene. The CDR3 spans 15 residues. CDR3 amino acids: CASSISAGDPNEQFF. CDR3 coding DNA: TGTGCCAGTAGTATCAGTGCGGGAGACCCCAATGAGCAGTTCTTC.

The chain employs TRBV19 and TRBJ2-5; 9 nucleotides match TRBD1. Per the germline V gene, CDR1 is LNHDA and CDR2 is SQIVND (reference sequence). The junction had 9 bases not matched to a gene; V was cut back by 7 bases and J by 9 bases. This CDR3 spans 13 amino acids. The chain's CDR3 is CASKGQGSVAQYF. CDR3 DNA: TGTGCCAGTAAGGGACAGGGCTCCGTGGCCCAGTACTTC.

This chain joins TRBV7-6 and TRBJ2-3, with a weak D call TRBD2 (6 bases). V was clipped by 4 bases and J by 1 base, with 9 bases between them. This CDR3 is 14 amino acids long. Germline-derived CDR1 and CDR2 are SGHVS and FNYEAQ. CDR3: CASSSGLGTDTQYF. The DNA for the CDR3 is TGTGCCAGCAGCTCGGGACTCGGCACAGATACGCAGTATTTT.

In this sample, this clone turned up once. V and J are TRBV7-8 and TRBJ2-2; tentative D call: TRBD2 (5 bases). CDR1 and CDR2 (germline): SGHVS, FQNEAQ. The CDR3 is 15 residues long. V lost 1 base and J lost 8, with 14 bases in between. The CDR3 is CASSLGASRSGELFF. CDR3 DNA: TGTGCCAGCAGCTTAGGTGCTAGCCGGTCAGGGGAGCTGTTTTTT.

This clone appeared a few times. The V call is TRBV10-3, the J call TRBJ1-5; D might be TRBD1 (5 bases). The CDR3 runs to 13 residues. Germline V gives CDR1 ENHRY, CDR2 SYGVKD. Trimming left V 4 bases short and J 9 bases short, with 13 bases between. The CDR3, as DNA: TGTGCCATCAGTGGACAAGGGGAGGGGCCCCAGCATTTT. Protein sequence: CAISGQGEGPQHF.

The CDR3 is CASSDSWFGEKLFF. CDR3 coding DNA: TGTGCCAGCAGTGATAGTTGGTTCGGCGAAAAACTGTTTTTT. The gene calls are TRBV25-1 and TRBJ1-4, with unresolved D. The CDR3 extends over 14 amino acids. CDR1 MGHDK and CDR2 SYGVNS come from the germline V gene. The V gene lost 3 bases and the J gene lost 8 bases, with 13 bases spanning the gap.

The J gene is TRBJ2-2, the V gene TRBV7-2; 9 bases fit TRBD2. Germline CDR1 is SGHTA and CDR2 is FQGNSA. CDR3 length equals 17 residues. Losses at the gene ends were 5 bases for V and 5 bases for J; bases not matched to a gene: 12. CDR3 sequence: CASSPIAGELSTGELFF. CDR3 nucleotides: TGTGCCAGCAGCCCGATAGCGGGAGAGTTATCAACCGGGGAGCTGTTTTTT.

V gene TRBV19 combines with J gene TRBJ2-2; 7 bases agree with TRBD2. Unmatched junction bases numbered 12, after V lost 8 bases and J lost 6 bases. The CDR3 has 15 amino acids. Germline V gene lookup returns CDR1 LNHDA and CDR2 SQIVND (reference sequence). The CDR3: CASSGREAGPGELFF. The CDR3 DNA follows: TGTGCCAGTTCTGGGAGGGAGGCTGGACCCGGGGAGCTGTTTTTT.

CDR3 DNA sequence: TGTGCCAGCAGCCCTGGACAGTTCGTAGGATTGAGGCAGTACTTC. Its protein is CASSPGQFVGLRQYF. The chain joins TRBV5-5 to TRBJ2-7; maybe TRBD1 (6 bases). Germline assignment: CDR1 SGHKS and CDR2 YYEKEE (reference sequence). Trimming took off 4 bases at V and 9 bases at J, with 23 bases between the two ends. The length of the CDR3 is 15 residues.

The genes are TRBV11-2 and TRBJ2-2, with D unclear. Germline CDR1 reads SGHAT; CDR2 reads FQNNGV. V was pared by 4 bases and J by 7 bases, with 19 bases between. The CDR3 loop spans 16 amino acids. The CDR3 DNA reads as TGTGCCAGCAGCTCTCCTACACTTCTAGAGGTCGGGGAGCTGTTTTTT. Translation: CASSSPTLLEVGELFF.

The chain recombines TRBV5-1 with TRBJ2-1; no firm D call. The CDR3 spans 15 residues. Trimming cost V 1 base and J 4 bases, with 12 bases left between them. Germline V gives CDR1 SGHRS, CDR2 YFSETQ. CDR3 region: CASSLQGPNYNEQFF. The CDR3 bases are TGCGCCAGCAGCTTGCAAGGACCCAATTACAATGAGCAGTTCTTC.

This sequence joins TRBV10-2 and TRBJ1-2; D gene unclear. Germline values: CDR1 WSHSY, CDR2 SAAADI. Trimming took 9 bases from V and 1 from J, leaving 9 bases between them. The CDR3 contains 12 residues. The CDR3 nucleotides read TGCGCCAGGGACGTGGATAACTATGGCTACACCTTC. Its protein product is CARDVDNYGYTF.

The rearrangement links TRBV28 to TRBJ2-2; 7 bases align to TRBD2. Trimming at V came to 9 bases and at J to 2 bases, leaving 3 bases not matched to a gene. CDR3 size: 13 residues. Germline CDR1 is MDHEN and CDR2 is SYDVKM. CDR3 nucleotide sequence: TGTGCCAGTGGGGACTATAACACCGGGGAGCTGTTTTTT. This encodes CASGDYNTGELFF.

V and J are TRBV11-2 and TRBJ1-3, with unresolved D. Trimming left V 2 bases short and J 1 base short, with 9 bases between. Germline CDR1 is SGHAT and CDR2 is FQNNGV. The CDR3 spans 15 residues. Written as DNA, the CDR3 is TGTGCCAGCAGCTTATATGGTGGGTCTGGAAACACCATATATTTT. Its protein product is CASSLYGGSGNTIYF.

The chain employs TRBV6-5 and TRBJ1-1; D remains ambiguous. V lost 3 bases and J lost 1, with 12 bases in between. This CDR3 contains 15 residues. Germline values: CDR1 MNHEY, CDR2 SVGAGI. The CDR3 is CASSYGNHRNTEAFF. Here the CDR3 DNA reads TGTGCCAGCAGTTATGGCAACCACAGGAACACTGAAGCTTTCTTT.

The chain uses TRBV18 and TRBJ1-1, with D maybe TRBD1 (6 bases). Germline V CDR1 and CDR2: KGHSH, LQKENI. There are 14 residues in the CDR3. Trimming left V 5 bases short and J 1 base short, with 11 bases between. The CDR3 loop reads CASSSQGRNTEAFF. Here the CDR3 DNA reads TGTGCCAGCTCATCCCAGGGGAGGAACACTGAAGCTTTCTTT.

The chain has TRBV5-1 and TRBJ2-1; D perhaps matches TRBD2 (6 bases). V lost 4 bases to trimming and J lost 0 bases, with 11 bases between them. The CDR3 totals 15 residues. Germline CDR1 SGHRS, CDR2 YFSETQ. CDR3 DNA sequence: TGCGCCAGCAGCGTTAGCGGAATCTCCTACAATGAGCAGTTCTTC. Translation: CASSVSGISYNEQFF.

The rearrangement uses TRBV15 and TRBJ2-7; D unresolved. CDR1 and CDR2 (germline): LNHNV, YYDKDF (reference sequence). Trimming pared 0 bases from V and 1 base from J, leaving 10 bases between. This CDR3 is 15 amino acids long. The CDR3 sequence is CATSRDASPSYEQYF. The CDR3 region has the DNA TGTGCCACCAGCAGAGACGCCAGCCCGTCCTACGAGCAGTACTTC. Full variable domain (missing parts from reference TRBV15 and TRBJ2-7): DAMVIQNPRYQVTQFGKPVTLSCSQTLNHNVMYWYQQKSSQAPKLLFHYYDKDFNNEADTPDNFQSRRPNTSFCFLDIRSPGLGDTAMYLCATSRDASPSYEQYFGPGTRLTVT.